Listed below are T cell receptor beta chains from one sample, sequenced in a study of CD8+ T cells in alopecia areata. Method: immunoSEQ multiplex PCR; TCRdb's copy keeps in-frame clones and lacks some. The table lists over 85,000 clones, around two fifths of them singletons. Specimen: CD4+ T cells sorted from blood. The receptors derive from a human donor with alopecia areata. CDR3s include the opening cysteine and the closing phenylalanine or tryptophan. The order of the fields is J gene, D gene, V gene, clone size, CDR3 DNA, CDR3 protein. D genes are given only for firm matches. The listing skips clone size in some rows; elsewhere it reads once, few, many or a size class.

j_gene: TRBJ2-6; d_gene: TRBD1; v_gene: TRBV27; abundance: NA; CDR3nt: TGTGCCAGCAGCCCCGGGACAGGGTATTCCTTTGGGGCCAACGTCCTGACTTTC; CDR3aa: CASSPGTGYSFGANVLTF
j_gene: TRBJ2-1; d_gene: TRBD2; v_gene: TRBV30; abundance: NA; CDR3nt: TGTGCCTGGAGTGAGGGACTAGCTTACAATGAGCAGTTCTTC; CDR3aa: CAWSEGLAYNEQFF
j_gene: TRBJ2-5; d_gene: NA; v_gene: TRBV6-5; abundance: NA; CDR3nt: TGTGCCAGCAGGATCAGGGGAAGTGAGACCCAGTACTTC; CDR3aa: CASRIRGSETQYF
j_gene: TRBJ2-5; d_gene: NA; v_gene: TRBV29-1; abundance: few; CDR3nt: TGCAGCGTTGAGTCGGGCCAAGAGACCCAGTACTTC; CDR3aa: CSVESGQETQYF
j_gene: TRBJ2-7; d_gene: NA; v_gene: TRBV5-1; abundance: NA; CDR3nt: TGCGCCAGCAGCTTGGAGGGGAACGAGCAGTACTTC; CDR3aa: CASSLEGNEQYF
j_gene: TRBJ2-7; d_gene: TRBD1; v_gene: TRBV28; abundance: few; CDR3nt: TGTGCCAGCATTAGGGACAGGGGGCGAGAGCAGTACTTC; CDR3aa: CASIRDRGREQYF
j_gene: TRBJ1-2; d_gene: TRBD1; v_gene: TRBV30; abundance: NA; CDR3nt: TGTGCCTGGAGTGCTACAGGGGCTTTAGGCTACACCTTC; CDR3aa: CAWSATGALGYTF
j_gene: TRBJ1-2; d_gene: NA; v_gene: TRBV30; abundance: NA; CDR3nt: TGTGCCTGGAGGGGAGGCGGCGGTGGCTACACCTTC; CDR3aa: CAWRGGGGGYTF
j_gene: TRBJ2-7; d_gene: NA; v_gene: TRBV29-1; abundance: few; CDR3nt: TGCAGCGTGGAGACACAAGCTTACGAGCAGTACTTC; CDR3aa: CSVETQAYEQYF
j_gene: TRBJ1-2; d_gene: NA; v_gene: TRBV7-9; abundance: few; CDR3nt: TGTGCCAGCACCGAGACAGCTCAAGGCTACACCTTC; CDR3aa: CASTETAQGYTF
j_gene: TRBJ2-7; d_gene: NA; v_gene: TRBV11-2; abundance: NA; CDR3nt: TGTGCCAGCAGCTTATCCCCGGACGGGGCCTACGAGCAGTACTTC; CDR3aa: CASSLSPDGAYEQYF
j_gene: TRBJ1-4; d_gene: NA; v_gene: TRBV2; abundance: NA; CDR3nt: TGTGCCAGCAGTCTGGATCCGGTTAAACTGTTTTTT; CDR3aa: CASSLDPVKLFF
j_gene: TRBJ1-5; d_gene: TRBD1; v_gene: TRBV30; abundance: once; CDR3nt: TGTGCCTGGGGACAGGGCCCGGTCGTGAATCAGCCCCAGCATTTT; CDR3aa: CAWGQGPVVNQPQHF
j_gene: TRBJ2-3; d_gene: TRBD2; v_gene: TRBV9; abundance: NA; CDR3nt: TGTGCCAGCAGCTTCACTAGCGGGTCCGATACGCAGTATTTT; CDR3aa: CASSFTSGSDTQYF
j_gene: TRBJ2-5; d_gene: TRBD1; v_gene: TRBV7-2; abundance: few; CDR3nt: TGTGCCAGCAGCTTAGGTTTCAGGGGGCTTGAGACCCAGTACTTC; CDR3aa: CASSLGFRGLETQYF
j_gene: TRBJ2-5; d_gene: NA; v_gene: TRBV2; abundance: few; CDR3nt: TGTGCCAGCACTCTGACATCAACCCAAGAGACCCAGTACTTC; CDR3aa: CASTLTSTQETQYF
j_gene: TRBJ2-5; d_gene: NA; v_gene: TRBV30; abundance: NA; CDR3nt: TGTGCCTGGAGTGTACGAAGGGGATGGGAGACCCAGTACTTC; CDR3aa: CAWSVRRGWETQYF
j_gene: TRBJ2-5; d_gene: TRBD1; v_gene: TRBV29-1; abundance: few; CDR3nt: TGCACCCTTTCGCAGGGGGCCGGAGAGACCCAGTACTTC; CDR3aa: CTLSQGAGETQYF
j_gene: TRBJ2-5; d_gene: TRBD1; v_gene: TRBV2; abundance: few; CDR3nt: TGTGCCAGCAGGGGGACAGGGGACGAGACCCAGTACTTC; CDR3aa: CASRGTGDETQYF
j_gene: TRBJ2-1; d_gene: TRBD2; v_gene: TRBV6-5; abundance: NA; CDR3nt: TGTGCCAGCAGCCTTAAAACTAGCGGAGGGCAGTTCTTC; CDR3aa: CASSLKTSGGQFF
j_gene: TRBJ2-2; d_gene: NA; v_gene: TRBV6-5; abundance: few; CDR3nt: TGTGCCAGCACCCTTGCGAACACCGGGGAGCTGTTTTTT; CDR3aa: CASTLANTGELFF
j_gene: TRBJ1-2; d_gene: NA; v_gene: TRBV5-4; abundance: NA; CDR3nt: TGTGCCAGCAGGCAACCATATGACTCCTATGGCTACACCTTC; CDR3aa: CASRQPYDSYGYTF
j_gene: TRBJ1-6; d_gene: NA; v_gene: TRBV11-2; abundance: NA; CDR3nt: TGTGCCAGCAGCTCCACCCGTTCACCCCTCCACTTT; CDR3aa: CASSSTRSPLHF
j_gene: TRBJ2-5; d_gene: NA; v_gene: TRBV7-9; abundance: NA; CDR3nt: TGTGCCAGCAGCTTGTCGGAGTCCGCCTGGCAGGAGACCCAGTACTTC; CDR3aa: CASSLSESAWQETQYF
j_gene: TRBJ2-1; d_gene: TRBD2; v_gene: TRBV29-1; abundance: few; CDR3nt: TGCAGCGTATCGGGACTAGCGGGATTTAATGAGCAGTTCTTC; CDR3aa: CSVSGLAGFNEQFF
j_gene: TRBJ2-5; d_gene: NA; v_gene: TRBV29-1; abundance: few; CDR3nt: TGCAGCGTTGACGGTGGACGCGAGACCCAGTACTTC; CDR3aa: CSVDGGRETQYF
j_gene: TRBJ2-3; d_gene: NA; v_gene: TRBV28; abundance: NA; CDR3nt: TGTGCCAGCAGTTTACAGGCCCTCCGGCCAGATACGCAGTATTTT; CDR3aa: CASSLQALRPDTQYF
j_gene: TRBJ1-2; d_gene: NA; v_gene: TRBV2; abundance: few; CDR3nt: TGTGCCAGCAGTGAAAAAAGTTTATGGTCCGGGCTCTATGGCTACACCTTC; CDR3aa: CASSEKSLWSGLYGYTF
j_gene: TRBJ1-2; d_gene: TRBD1; v_gene: TRBV7-9; abundance: NA; CDR3nt: TGTGCCAGCAGCCCAGGGGGCCCTAGTGGCTACACCTTC; CDR3aa: CASSPGGPSGYTF
j_gene: TRBJ2-7; d_gene: TRBD2; v_gene: TRBV29-1; abundance: few; CDR3nt: TGCAGCGTGTCTAGCGGAAGCTCCTACGAGCAGTACTTC; CDR3aa: CSVSSGSSYEQYF
j_gene: TRBJ2-4; d_gene: NA; v_gene: TRBV29-1; abundance: NA; CDR3nt: TGCAGCGTTGCGTCGGATAGCGGAGCCAAAAACATTCAGTACTTC; CDR3aa: CSVASDSGAKNIQYF
j_gene: TRBJ1-4; d_gene: NA; v_gene: TRBV4-1; abundance: NA; CDR3nt: TGCGCCAGCAGCCGCTCTACCCTCCGCCAAGTTGGACTGTTTTTT; CDR3aa: CASSRSTLRQVGLFF
j_gene: TRBJ2-3; d_gene: TRBD2; v_gene: TRBV29-1; abundance: NA; CDR3nt: TGCGCGGGGGGACCATCGGGGGATACGCAGTATTTT; CDR3aa: CAGGPSGDTQYF
j_gene: TRBJ1-2; d_gene: TRBD1; v_gene: TRBV5-1; abundance: NA; CDR3nt: TGCGCCAGCAGCTGGGCCGGGACAGGGGACGGCTACACCTTC; CDR3aa: CASSWAGTGDGYTF
j_gene: TRBJ2-6; d_gene: NA; v_gene: TRBV30; abundance: NA; CDR3nt: TGTGCCTGGGACAGACAGTCTGGGGCCAACGTCCTGACTTTC; CDR3aa: CAWDRQSGANVLTF
j_gene: TRBJ1-4; d_gene: NA; v_gene: TRBV29-1; abundance: NA; CDR3nt: TGCAGCGTGACGGCCGGGGATGAAAAACTGTTTTTT; CDR3aa: CSVTAGDEKLFF
j_gene: TRBJ2-5; d_gene: NA; v_gene: TRBV6-6; abundance: NA; CDR3nt: TGTGCCAGCAGTGCTAGGGCAGGGACCCAGTACTTC; CDR3aa: CASSARAGTQYF
j_gene: TRBJ1-6; d_gene: NA; v_gene: TRBV7-7; abundance: NA; CDR3nt: TGTGCTAGCAGCTTAGCGATAGGCTCACCCCTCCACTTT; CDR3aa: CASSLAIGSPLHF
j_gene: TRBJ2-1; d_gene: TRBD2; v_gene: TRBV9; abundance: NA; CDR3nt: TGTGCCAGCAGCGCACGACTAGCGGGAGGCAATGAGCAGTTCTTC; CDR3aa: CASSARLAGGNEQFF
j_gene: TRBJ2-3; d_gene: NA; v_gene: TRBV5-1; abundance: NA; CDR3nt: TGCGCCAGCAGAGAACCTCAATCAGATACGCAGTATTTT; CDR3aa: CASREPQSDTQYF
j_gene: TRBJ2-7; d_gene: TRBD2; v_gene: TRBV29-1; abundance: NA; CDR3nt: TGCAGCGTTGAAGGCGTAGCGGGAGACCCCTACGAGCAGTACTTC; CDR3aa: CSVEGVAGDPYEQYF
j_gene: TRBJ1-1; d_gene: NA; v_gene: TRBV6-5; abundance: NA; CDR3nt: TGTGCCAGCAGTCAAGACAGGCGGATGAACACTGAAGCTTTCTTT; CDR3aa: CASSQDRRMNTEAFF